This passage covers 22 T cell receptor beta chains from one sample sequenced in a study of shared clonotypes between healthy human individuals (dated by TCRdb to the early 2020s). Preparation of the library involved the immunoSEQ multiplex PCR assay. TCRdb's version of the immuneACCESS table is confined to in-frame rearrangements and falls short of the full clone set. An unresolved V gene accounts for under half of the shortfall where checked; the remainder is of unknown origin. A total of some 470,000 clones appear in this sample, 70% to 80% of them only once. About an eighth of the sample goes to the ten largest clones. The source material was PBMCs. The receptor source for this set is a woman aged 40 to 50 in good health. Some clones in this sample may be carry-over from other donors' samples.

The genes are TRBV2 and TRBJ2-7; no clear D gene. V was clipped by 9 bases and J by 0 bases, with 9 bases between them. CDR1 is SNHLY and CDR2 is FYNNEI in the germline V gene. The length of the CDR3 is 12 residues. CDR3 bases: TGTGCCAGTACCCCAAGCTCCTACGAGCAGTACTTC. Protein product: CASTPSSYEQYF.

The chain carries TRBV18 and TRBJ2-1; no firm D call. CDR1 and CDR2 (germline): KGHSH, LQKENI. Trimming removed 2 bases from V and 5 bases from J, with 13 bases in between. The CDR3 runs to 15 residues. The CDR3 loop is CASSPTFGPNNEQFF. As DNA, the CDR3 is TGTGCCAGCTCACCAACTTTTGGCCCGAACAATGAGCAGTTCTTC.

The chain uses TRBV11-2 and TRBJ2-7; the D call may be TRBD1 or TRBD2 (6 bases each). Per the germline V gene, CDR1 is SGHAT and CDR2 is FQNNGV. This CDR3 has 16 residues. V was pared by 5 bases and J by 2 bases, with 19 bases between. CDR3 nucleotides: TGTGCCAGCAGCCCCGGCGGGGCGGAGGGGGCCTACGAGCAGTACTTC. Translating gives CASSPGGAEGAYEQYF.

The chain has TRBV19 and TRBJ1-4, with TRBD1 as a possible D gene (6 bases). Trimming took 5 bases from V and 8 from J, leaving 15 bases between them. The V gene's germline CDR1 is LNHDA and CDR2 SQIVND (reference sequence). The length of the CDR3 is 14 residues. As DNA, the CDR3 is TGTGCCAGTAGTTTCCGACAGGTTCCGGAAAAACTGTTTTTT. The encoded protein is CASSFRQVPEKLFF.

The J gene is TRBJ2-5, the V gene TRBV9; D gene unclear. CDR3 length: 12 residues. V shed 4 bases and J shed 5 bases, with 9 bases lying between them. Germline V gives CDR1 SGDLS, CDR2 YYNGEE. The CDR3 protein is CASSPTGETQYF. As DNA, the CDR3 is TGTGCCAGCAGCCCGACCGGGGAGACCCAGTACTTC. The full variable domain, in which reference TRBV9 and TRBJ2-5 provide the parts outside the CDR3, is DSGVTQTPKHLITATGQRVTLRCSPRSGDLSVYWYQQSLDQGLQFLIQYYNGEERAKGNILERFSAQQFPDLHSELNLSSLELGDSALYFCASSPTGETQYFGPGTRLLVL.

The chain joins TRBV7-9 to TRBJ2-1; 9 nucleotides agree with TRBD1. V was pared by 5 bases and J by 10 bases, with 6 bases of the junction left unmatched. The CDR3 loop spans 13 amino acids. Germline CDR1 is SEHNR and CDR2 is FQNEAQ (reference sequence). CDR3 in amino acids: CASSLTGGREQFF. CDR3 nucleotides: TGTGCCAGCAGCCTGACAGGGGGGAGAGAGCAGTTCTTC.

This chain uses TRBV30 with TRBJ2-6; D is perhaps TRBD1 (5 bases). Germline CDR1 GTSNPN, CDR2 SVGIG (reference sequence). The CDR3 extends over 15 amino acids. V gave up 8 bases and J gave up 1 base, with 15 bases separating them. CDR3 sequence (DNA): TGTGCCAGCCCCCGCCAGGGTTCTGGGGCCAACGTCCTGACTTTC. Protein: CASPRQGSGANVLTF. Filled out from reference TRBV30 and TRBJ2-6, the complete variable domain reads SQTIHQWPATLVQPVGSPLSLECTVEGTSNPNLYWYRQAAGRGLQLLFYSVGIGQISSEVPQNLSASRPQDRQFILSSKKLLLSDSGFYLCASPRQGSGANVLTFGAGSRLTVL.

V gene TRBV6-1 combines with J gene TRBJ2-5, with TRBD2 identical over 7 bases. The germline V gene encodes CDR1 MNHNS and CDR2 SASEGT. This CDR3 comprises 14 residues. V gave up 6 bases and J gave up 4 bases; unmatched junction bases: 8. The CDR3 loop reads CASSQWGGTETQYF. The DNA for the CDR3 is TGTGCCAGCAGCCAGTGGGGGGGGACAGAGACCCAGTACTTC.

The CDR3 loop is CASSIDRSRGTTDTQYF. The CDR3 coding sequence is TGTGCCAGTAGTATAGACCGTAGCAGGGGTACCACAGATACGCAGTATTTT. The chain carries TRBV19 and TRBJ2-3, with a tentative D call TRBD1 (6 bases). The CDR3 contains 17 residues. Looked up from germline, CDR1 is LNHDA and CDR2 is SQIVND (reference sequence). V was trimmed by 0 bases and J by 2 bases, leaving 15 bases between them.

The CDR3 protein is CASSPGQGRDEQFF. Here the CDR3 DNA reads TGTGCCAGCAGTCCAGGACAGGGCCGGGATGAGCAGTTCTTC. The chain recombines TRBV25-1 with TRBJ2-1, with TRBD1 identical over 8 bases. V was clipped by 5 bases and J by 8 bases; unmatched bases: 8. From germline, CDR1 is MGHDK and CDR2 SYGVNS. The CDR3 extends over 14 amino acids.

The chain is built from TRBV10-3 and TRBJ1-1, with 9 bases lining up with TRBD1. V gave up 6 bases and J gave up 4 bases; unmatched junction bases: 3. Germline CDR1 ENHRY, CDR2 SYGVKD. There are 13 residues in the CDR3. The chain's CDR3 is CAIRQGAGTEAFF. CDR3 bases: TGTGCCATCAGACAGGGGGCTGGCACTGAAGCTTTCTTT.

This clone has at least ten counts. The V and J genes are TRBV5-5 and TRBJ2-2; TRBD2 matches at 11 bases. Per germline, CDR1 SGHKS and CDR2 YYEKEE (reference sequence). This CDR3 has 16 residues. V trimming: 0 bases; J trimming: 8 bases; junction bases outside the gene matches: 6. The CDR3 DNA follows: TGTGCCAGCAGCTTGGAACTAGCGGGAGTATTTGGGGAGCTGTTTTTT. This sequence encodes CASSLELAGVFGELFF.

V usage is TRBV5-1 and J usage is TRBJ1-2, with D hard to call. V lost 5 bases to trimming and J lost 3 bases, with 11 bases between them. CDR3 length: 13 amino acids. Germline CDR1 is SGHRS and CDR2 is YFSETQ. CDR3 in DNA: TGCGCCAGCAGAGGGAGGGTGGACTATGGCTACACCTTC. This gives the protein CASRGRVDYGYTF.

Comments on this clone: A far larger clone is just one base off, so this is likely a read error. The identical CDR3 is also encoded by other nucleotide sequences in the sample. This chain links TRBV30 with TRBJ1-5, with D maybe TRBD1 (5 bases). From germline, CDR1 is GTSNPN and CDR2 SVGIG (reference sequence). The CDR3 contains 13 residues. Deletions cut 4 bases from V and 4 bases from J, with 11 bases between. CDR3 sequence: CAWNMGGNQPQHF. The CDR3 DNA is TGTGCCTGGAACATGGGGGGTAATCAGCCCCAGCATTTT.

The chain carries TRBV11-3 and TRBJ2-1; 9 nucleotides align to TRBD2. The CDR3 spans 14 residues. The V gene's germline CDR1 is SGHNT and CDR2 YENEEA. After removal of 5 bases from V and 5 bases from J, the junction contained 4 bases not matched to a gene. The CDR3 loop is CASSPGLANNEQFF. The CDR3 nucleotides are TGTGCCAGCAGCCCAGGACTAGCGAACAATGAGCAGTTCTTC.

Comment on this clone: Other DNA sequences from this sample encode an identical CDR3 as well. The chain employs TRBV5-4 and TRBJ1-4; 10 bases line up with TRBD1. There are 14 residues in the CDR3. The V segment lost 4 bases and the J segment 6 bases; nucleotides outside the gene matches: 3. CDR1 is SGHNT and CDR2 is YYREEE in the germline V gene (reference sequence). The CDR3 region is CASSAGTGDEKLFF. DNA of the CDR3: TGTGCCAGCAGCGCTGGGACAGGGGATGAAAAACTGTTTTTT.

The rearrangement links TRBV30 to TRBJ1-6, with a tentative D call TRBD1 (6 bases). CDR3 size: 15 residues. V was pared by 4 bases and J by 9 bases, with 19 bases between. Germline lookup yields CDR1 GTSNPN and CDR2 SVGIG (reference sequence). The CDR3 bases are TGTGCCTGGAACCTGCAGGGGACGGCGTCTTCACCCCTCCACTTT. This encodes CAWNLQGTASSPLHF.

J is TRBJ2-1 and V is TRBV14; 11 bases are shared with TRBD2. CDR3 length equals 15 residues. Per germline, CDR1 SGHDN and CDR2 FVKESK. Trimming removed 1 base from V and 11 bases from J; junction bases left unmatched: 7. CDR3 protein: CASSQGLAGGNKQFF. The DNA for the CDR3 is TGTGCCAGCAGCCAAGGGCTAGCGGGAGGTAATAAGCAGTTCTTC.

The chain joins TRBV28 to TRBJ1-5, with D unresolved. The V and J ends lost 6 bases and 9 bases respectively, with 18 bases between them. The CDR3 sequence is 14 residues long. Germline values: CDR1 MDHEN, CDR2 SYDVKM. This CDR3 is CASRSTDWTGPQHF. CDR3 bases: TGTGCCAGCAGGTCCACTGATTGGACCGGGCCCCAGCATTTT.

The CDR3 sequence is CASSPAGGANIQYF. The CDR3 region has the DNA TGTGCCAGCAGCCCCGCTGGGGGGGCAAACATTCAGTACTTC. This rearrangement joins TRBV11-2 to TRBJ2-4, with D maybe TRBD2 (7 bases). This CDR3 contains 14 residues. V was cut by 5 bases and J by 6 bases, with 14 bases left in between. Germline-derived CDR1 and CDR2 are SGHAT and FQNNGV.

The CDR3, as DNA: TGTGCCAGCAGTTCGTCTTTGAGGGACCACGAGCAGTACTTC. This gives the protein CASSSSLRDHEQYF. The genes are TRBV6-5 and TRBJ2-7; D assignment may be TRBD1 or TRBD2 (5 bases each). The germline gives CDR1 MNHEY, CDR2 SVGAGI. V was cut by 4 bases and J by 5 bases, with 15 bases left in between. The CDR3 spans 14 residues.

The chain joins TRBV5-1 to TRBJ2-3; D might be TRBD2 (6 bases). CDR3 length: 14 amino acids. In germline, CDR1 is SGHRS, CDR2 YFSETQ. V was pared by 0 bases and J by 5 bases, with 10 bases between. The CDR3 protein is CASSLAWGGDTQYF. The CDR3 nucleotides are TGCGCCAGCAGCTTGGCTTGGGGAGGAGATACGCAGTATTTT. Full variable domain (missing parts from reference TRBV5-1 and TRBJ2-3): KAGVTQTPRYLIKTRGQQVTLSCSPISGHRSVSWYQQTPGQGLQFLFEYFSETQRNKGNFPGRFSGRQFSNSRSEMNVSTLELGDSALYLCASSLAWGGDTQYFGPGTRLTVL.